Below, 19 T cell receptor beta chains from the same sample are listed, as sequenced in a study of patients and donors after allogeneic stem cell transplantation. TCRdb re-called the RT-PCR reads with MiXCR, one entry per CDR3 protein. Here the sample spans 200,000 to 250,000 distinct CDR3 sequences, roughly 14% being singletons. The specimen was blood, either unsorted or a sorted T cell fraction (not recorded which). The source is a human donor who was either an allogeneic HSCT recipient or a stem cell or donor lymphocyte infusion donor (not recorded which). It is not recorded whose cells these are; they may come from a transplant donor.

Only a few counts were recorded for this clonotype. CDR3 in amino acids: CASTHGTRSGSQYF. The CDR3 DNA is TGTGCCAGCACCCACGGGACTCGGTCGGGATCGCAGTATTTT. The chain couples TRBV25-1 to TRBJ2-3, with D tentatively TRBD2 (6 bases). V lost 7 bases and J lost 10, with 21 bases in between. Looked up from germline, CDR1 is MGHDK and CDR2 is SYGVNS. The CDR3 covers 14 residues.

This clonotype was counted a few times. J is TRBJ1-2 and V is TRBV5-5; no clear D. V lost 1 base, J lost 0 bases, and 13 bases lay in between. Germline assignment: CDR1 SGHKS and CDR2 YYEKEE (reference sequence). The CDR3 is made up of 16 amino acids. Here the CDR3 reads CASSLLTWRANYGYTF. The CDR3 DNA sequence: TGTGCCAGCAGCTTGCTGACGTGGCGAGCTAACTATGGCTACACCTTC.

The chain links TRBV27 to TRBJ2-5, with TRBD2 matching 8 bases. V gave up 6 bases and J gave up 1 base; unmatched junction bases: 4. Germline CDR1 is MNHEY and CDR2 is SMNVEV (reference sequence). This CDR3 contains 14 residues. The CDR3 loop reads CASSPTSAQETQYF. The CDR3 nucleotides are TGTGCCAGCAGCCCGACTAGCGCCCAAGAGACCCAGTACTTC.

This clonotype appeared a few times. CDR3 DNA: TGTGCCAGCAGCCACACCTCCCAGCGGTTGAAAGATCTAGAGCAGTACTTC. This sequence encodes CASSHTSQRLKDLEQYF. The gene calls are TRBV4-2 and TRBJ2-7; tentative D call: TRBD2 (5 bases). V was trimmed by 3 bases and J by 7 bases, leaving 25 bases between them. This CDR3 comprises 17 residues. Germline-derived CDR1 and CDR2 are LGHNA and YNFKEQ.

A few counts support this clonotype. The rearrangement joins TRBV18 to TRBJ2-1; D ambiguous. V lost 6 bases and J 5 bases, leaving 11 bases between the germline ends. The V gene's germline CDR1 is KGHSH and CDR2 LQKENI. There are 13 residues in the CDR3. CDR3 bases: TGTGCCAGCTCCCCCAACCTAGACAATGAGCAGTTCTTC. It is translated as CASSPNLDNEQFF.

At least ten counts were recorded for this clonotype. CDR3 nucleotide sequence: TGTGCCAGCAGCTTTAGCGGGAAGGCGCGTGAGCAGTACTTC. It codes for CASSFSGKAREQYF. The chain carries TRBV5-4 and TRBJ2-7; TRBD2 aligns across 8 bases. The CDR3 contains 14 residues. V was clipped by 2 bases and J by 7 bases; unmatched bases: 8. Germline V gene lookup returns CDR1 SGHNT and CDR2 YYREEE (reference sequence).

This clonotype occurred once. The chain is built from TRBV3-1 and TRBJ1-1, with 7 nucleotides matching TRBD1. V was pared by 1 base and J by 5 bases, with 7 bases of the junction left unmatched. The CDR3 sequence is 15 residues long. Germline values: CDR1 LGHDT, CDR2 YNNKEL (reference sequence). This chain's CDR3 is CASSQATGRGTEAFF. CDR3 sequence (DNA): TGTGCCAGCAGCCAAGCGACAGGGAGAGGGACTGAAGCTTTCTTT.

This clonotype was seen a few times. This chain uses TRBV12-3 or TRBV12-4 with TRBJ1-2, with TRBD1 as a possible D gene (6 bases). Trimming pared 5 bases from V and 6 bases from J, leaving 10 bases between. The CDR3 has 12 amino acids. CDR3 sequence reads: CASSRRTDGYTF. The CDR3 DNA is TGTGCCAGCAGTCGAAGGACAGATGGCTACACCTTC.

CDR3 loop: CASSPLRTGLLSSYNEQFF. CDR3 bases: TGTGCCAGCAGTCCATTAAGGACAGGCCTCTTAAGCTCCTACAATGAGCAGTTCTTC. The chain couples TRBV2 to TRBJ2-1; the match to TRBD1 covers 7 bases. CDR3 size: 19 residues. CDR1 is SNHLY and CDR2 is FYNNEI in the germline V gene. V lost 5 bases and J lost 0; bases outside the gene matches: 16. Looking up the rest from reference TRBV2 and TRBJ2-1 gives the full variable domain: EPEVTQTPSHQVTQMGQEVILRCVPISNHLYFYWYRQILGQKVEFLVSFYNNEISEKSEIFDDQFSVERPDGSNFTLKIRSTKLEDSAMYFCASSPLRTGLLSSYNEQFFGPGTRLTVL.

This chain uses TRBV4-1 with TRBJ1-2, with 9 nucleotides matching TRBD1. V shed 3 bases, J shed 4 bases, and the junction held 9 bases outside the gene matches. This CDR3 has 16 residues. Germline V CDR1 and CDR2: MGHRA, YSYEKL. CDR3 in DNA: TGCGCCAGCAGCCAGAGGACAGGGGATGTGAGCTATGGCTACACCTTC. As protein: CASSQRTGDVSYGYTF.

The chain carries TRBV20-1 and TRBJ1-3; D possibly corresponds to TRBD1 (5 bases). Germline loops: CDR1 DFQATT, CDR2 SNEGSKA (reference sequence). Trimming stripped 6 bases from V and 3 bases from J, with 18 bases between. This CDR3 spans 15 amino acids. The CDR3 DNA reads as TGCAGTGCCATACAGTCGATCGGGGGTGGAAACACCATATATTTT. Protein: CSAIQSIGGGNTIYF.

V is TRBV2 and J is TRBJ2-3; 8 bases map to TRBD2. Germline V gene lookup returns CDR1 SNHLY and CDR2 FYNNEI. The CDR3 runs 15 residues. V lost 7 bases to trimming and J lost 6 bases; unmatched junction nucleotides: 12. CDR3 DNA sequence: TGTGCCAGCACCCGGGAGGGAGCGGGAGAGGATACGCAGTATTTT. Its translation is CASTREGAGEDTQYF.

The genes are TRBV11-1 and TRBJ2-7; 14 nucleotides align to TRBD2. J lost 1 base, V lost 5 bases, and 13 bases had no gene match. The CDR3 has 19 residues. The V gene's germline CDR1 is SGHAT and CDR2 FQDESV (reference sequence). The CDR3: CASSKRDGTSGSRSYEQYF. The CDR3 DNA reads TGTGCCAGCAGCAAGCGAGACGGGACTAGCGGGAGTCGGTCCTACGAGCAGTACTTC.

The chain uses TRBV5-4 and TRBJ2-7, with D perhaps matching TRBD2 (7 bases). Trimming took 4 bases from V and 6 from J, leaving 23 bases between them. This CDR3 is 16 amino acids long. CDR1 SGHNT and CDR2 YYREEE come from the germline V gene (reference sequence). DNA for the CDR3: TGTGCCAGCAGCAGGGGGGGCGCGGGACCTCTTTCCGAGCAGTACTTC. Its translation: CASSRGGAGPLSEQYF. The full variable domain, with the rest looked up from reference TRBV5-4 and TRBJ2-7, is ETGVTQSPTHLIKTRGQQVTLRCSSQSGHNTVSWYQQALGQGPQFIFQYYREEENGRGNFPPRFSGLQFPNYSSELNVNALELDDSALYLCASSRGGAGPLSEQYFGPGTRLTVT.

This sequence joins TRBV19 and TRBJ1-1; D gene ambiguous. Germline V gene sequence: CDR1 LNHDA, CDR2 SQIVND (reference sequence). The CDR3 runs to 15 residues. The V and J ends lost 2 bases and 0 bases respectively, with 10 bases between them. CDR3 in amino acids: CASSIRSVMNTEAFF. As DNA, the CDR3 is TGTGCCAGTAGTATACGATCAGTGATGAACACTGAAGCTTTCTTT.

This clonotype has only a few counts. This chain connects TRBV7-2 to TRBJ1-1, with a weak D call TRBD1 (5 bases). CDR3 length: 15 residues. Trimming pared 1 base from V and 3 bases from J, leaving 12 bases between. Germline loops: CDR1 SGHTA, CDR2 FQGNSA. The chain's CDR3 is CASSLELARDTEAFF. CDR3 DNA sequence: TGTGCCAGCAGCTTAGAGTTGGCCAGGGACACTGAAGCTTTCTTT.

This clonotype has ten or more counts. CDR3 bases: TGTGCCATCTCCGGAGGGAGTGGGGATGAGCAGTTCTTC. It is translated as CAISGGSGDEQFF. This rearrangement joins TRBV10-3 to TRBJ2-1, with D possibly being TRBD2 (6 bases). From germline, CDR1 is ENHRY and CDR2 SYGVKD. The CDR3 is 13 residues long. V shed 8 bases and J shed 8 bases, with 16 bases lying between them.

The rearrangement links TRBV7-7 to TRBJ2-5; 8 bases match TRBD1. This CDR3 is 15 amino acids long. V shed 1 base, J shed 3 bases, and the junction held 4 bases outside the gene matches. From germline, CDR1 is SSHAT and CDR2 FNYEAQ (reference sequence). This chain's CDR3 is CASSLGSGGEETQYF. The CDR3 bases are TGTGCCAGCAGCTTAGGGTCAGGGGGCGAAGAGACCCAGTACTTC.

The V call is TRBV4-3, the J call TRBJ1-2, with 10 bases aligning to TRBD1. V lost 3 bases to trimming and J lost 5 bases; unmatched junction nucleotides: 6. CDR1 LGHNA and CDR2 YSLEER come from the germline V gene. This CDR3 has 15 amino acids. CDR3 residues: CASSHEGQGDYGYTF. In DNA, the CDR3 is TGCGCCAGCAGCCATGAAGGACAGGGGGATTATGGCTACACCTTC.